Presented here are 10 T cell receptor beta chains from one specimen sequenced in a study of T cell responses to AZD1222 COVID-19 vaccine (dated by TCRdb to about 2021). The time point label corresponds to: baseline before first vaccination. Library construction relied on the immunoSEQ multiplex PCR assay. TCRdb mirrors the immuneACCESS table, restricted to in-frame sequences. Some clones are absent from its copies; in checked studies, under half trace to an unresolved V gene, and the reason for the others is unknown. Recorded for this sample are tens of thousands of clones; 80% to 90% of them occurred a single time. The top ten clonotypes cover less than 15% of the sample. The sequencing here drew on peripheral blood, taken on day 0 of AZD1222 vaccination. These receptors were obtained from an adult in good health.

The gene calls are TRBV9 and TRBJ2-3, with D perhaps TRBD1 (5 bases). This CDR3 spans 15 amino acids. The V gene's germline CDR1 is SGDLS and CDR2 YYNGEE. With 3 bases removed from V and 4 bases from J, the gap between germline ends came to 15 bases. This chain's CDR3 is CASSATVFSADTQYF. CDR3 in DNA: TGTGCCAGCAGCGCGACAGTCTTCAGCGCAGATACGCAGTATTTT. The full variable domain, with the rest looked up from reference TRBV9 and TRBJ2-3, is DSGVTQTPKHLITATGQRVTLRCSPRSGDLSVYWYQQSLDQGLQFLIQYYNGEERAKGNILERFSAQQFPDLHSELNLSSLELGDSALYFCASSATVFSADTQYFGPGTRLTVL.

This clone was counted a few times. The sample holds other DNA sequences that translate to the same CDR3. In nucleotides, the CDR3 is TGTGCCAGCAGTTTGACTAACTATGGCTACACCTTC. Translating gives CASSLTNYGYTF. This sequence joins TRBV12-3 or TRBV12-4 and TRBJ1-2; D is ambiguous. The V and J ends lost 3 bases and 0 bases respectively, with 2 bases between them. The CDR3 consists of 12 residues.

The chain has TRBV9 and TRBJ2-7, with D possibly TRBD1 on 5 matching bases. The CDR3 is 13 amino acids. V lost 2 bases and J lost 6, with 12 bases in between. Germline assignment: CDR1 SGDLS and CDR2 YYNGEE. CDR3 DNA sequence: TGTGCCAGCAGCGTTCAGGGAAAGGGCGAGCAGTACTTC. Residues: CASSVQGKGEQYF.

The chain joins TRBV12-5 to TRBJ2-3; 15 bases are a match to TRBD2. The CDR3 is 18 amino acids. V shed 6 bases and J 1 base; nucleotides not matched to a gene: 8. The germline gives CDR1 LGHNT, CDR2 FRNRAP. The CDR3 loop reads CASGPGLAGGLGTDTQYF. For the CDR3, the DNA is TGTGCTAGTGGCCCCGGACTAGCGGGGGGGCTGGGCACAGATACGCAGTATTTT.

The chain links TRBV19 to TRBJ1-5; D may be TRBD1 (5 bases). Germline V gives CDR1 LNHDA, CDR2 SQIVND (reference sequence). With 5 bases removed from V and 0 bases from J, the gap between germline ends came to 11 bases. The CDR3 loop spans 15 amino acids. The CDR3 bases are TGTGCCAGTAGTTCGGGCAGGGTTAGCAATCAGCCCCAGCATTTT. This codes for CASSSGRVSNQPQHF.

This clone came up once. This chain connects TRBV28 to TRBJ1-2; TRBD1 agrees at 7 bases. Looked up from germline, CDR1 is MDHEN and CDR2 is SYDVKM. The V gene end was trimmed by 3 bases and the J gene end by 6 bases; junction bases not matched to a gene: 7. CDR3 length: 14 amino acids. The CDR3 DNA is TGTGCCAGCAGTTTTTGGGGGGACAGTGATGGCTACACCTTC. It yields the protein CASSFWGDSDGYTF.

V gene TRBV27 combines with J gene TRBJ1-1; D possibly corresponds to TRBD1 (5 bases). From germline, CDR1 is MNHEY and CDR2 SMNVEV (reference sequence). The CDR3 is 17 amino acids. The V gene lost 3 bases and the J gene lost 4 bases, with 21 bases spanning the gap. The DNA for the CDR3 is TGTGCCAGCAGTTTTGAGGTAGTCTCAGGGAGGGCCACTGAAGCTTTCTTT. Residues: CASSFEVVSGRATEAFF.

This CDR3 is CASSPQTANYGYTF. The CDR3 coding sequence is TGTGCCAGCAGCCCTCAAACTGCTAACTATGGCTACACCTTC. This sequence joins TRBV9 and TRBJ1-2, with D uncertain. The CDR3 length is 14 residues. CDR1 and CDR2 from the germline V gene are SGDLS and YYNGEE. The germline V and J ends were trimmed by 4 bases and 0 bases, with 10 bases remaining between them.

The CDR3 DNA is TGTGCCAGCAGTGAATTGGGTGGCAGGGGCCCCACTGAAGCTTTCTTT. It codes for CASSELGGRGPTEAFF. J is TRBJ1-1 and V is TRBV6-1; tentative D call: TRBD1 (6 bases). CDR1 is MNHNS and CDR2 is SASEGT in the germline V gene. The length of the CDR3 is 16 residues. Trimming took off 2 bases at V and 4 bases at J, with 17 bases between the two ends.

The rearrangement uses TRBV5-6 and TRBJ2-2; weak D call: TRBD2 (6 bases). The V end lost 5 bases, the J end lost 7 bases, and 18 bases lay between the germline ends. Germline assignment: CDR1 SGHDT and CDR2 YYEEEE. The CDR3 runs 15 residues. The CDR3 region is CASRSRRVRGGELFF. The DNA for the CDR3 is TGTGCCAGCAGATCCCGAAGGGTGCGGGGCGGGGAGCTGTTTTTT.